These 32 T cell receptor beta chains came from one sample sequenced in a study of T cell repertoires in cytomegalovirus infection. TCRdb reanalysed the reads using MiXCR and keeps one entry per CDR3 protein. The top ten hold roughly 8% of the sample, which has some 600,000 distinct CDR3 sequences, about 24% seen once. Sequenced material: CD8+ T cells from PBMCs. The receptors were gathered from a human donor in good health (CMV status not recorded). Some clones in this sample may be carry-over from other donors' samples.

This clonotype was seen more than once but under ten times. The chain joins TRBV2 to TRBJ2-5; the D is unclear. Trimming cost V 1 base and J 5 bases, with 11 bases left between them. This CDR3 has 14 residues. Germline V gene sequence: CDR1 SNHLY, CDR2 FYNNEI. The CDR3 DNA reads as TGTGCCAGCAGTGAAGGGCTAGGCGGTGAGACCCAGTACTTC. Translating gives CASSEGLGGETQYF.

This clonotype appeared many times. The chain uses TRBV7-3 and TRBJ2-2; D call uncertain. This CDR3 spans 13 amino acids. CDR1 and CDR2 from the germline V gene are SGHTA and FQGTGA. V lost 1 base to trimming and J lost 7 bases, with 7 bases between them. CDR3 loop: CASSLKPGGELFF. The CDR3 DNA follows: TGTGCCAGCAGCTTAAAGCCGGGCGGGGAGCTGTTTTTT.

In this sample, this clonotype turned up a few times. The chain recombines TRBV9 with TRBJ2-2; 8 bases agree with TRBD1. This CDR3 spans 13 amino acids. The V segment lost 3 bases and the J segment 9 bases; nucleotides outside the gene matches: 4. Germline CDR1 and CDR2: SGDLS and YYNGEE. CDR3 residues: CASSDSGGRELFF. Here the CDR3 DNA reads TGTGCCAGCAGCGACTCAGGGGGCCGGGAGCTGTTTTTT.

This clonotype was seen more than once but under ten times. The chain combines TRBV12-5 with TRBJ2-2; D might be TRBD1 or TRBD2, each matching 5 bases. Germline lookup yields CDR1 LGHNT and CDR2 FRNRAP. The ends were cut back, 0 bases at V and 3 bases at J, with 14 bases in the middle. The CDR3 spans 17 residues. CDR3 bases: TGTGCTAGTGGTTTGGTGCCGGGACGTAAGGACACCGGGGAGCTGTTTTTT. It translates to CASGLVPGRKDTGELFF.

This clonotype has at least ten counts. The junction shows a germline mismatch at one end, possibly a read error. The chain is built from TRBV7-7 and TRBJ2-3; D unresolved. Germline-derived CDR1 and CDR2 are SSHAT and FNYEAQ (reference sequence). This CDR3 spans 13 amino acids. The CDR3 reads CASSTSTVNTQYF. DNA for the CDR3: TGTGCTAGCAGCACCTCGACCGTCAATACGCAGTATTTT.

The chain joins TRBV4-1 to TRBJ1-1, with D uncertain. CDR1 is MGHRA, CDR2 YSYEKL, per germline. V lost 0 bases and J 10 bases, leaving 18 bases between the germline ends. CDR3 length: 15 amino acids. CDR3 in DNA: TGCGCCAGCAGCCAAGAACCAGGAATAATGCTGGGAGCTTTCTTT. Amino acids: CASSQEPGIMLGAFF.

A note on this clonotype: A much larger clone is a single base away; this may be a read error. The rearrangement links TRBV7-2 to TRBJ2-3, with TRBD1 identical over 8 bases. This CDR3 has 14 residues. V gave up 5 bases and J gave up 4 bases; unmatched junction bases: 5. The V gene's germline CDR1 is SGHTA and CDR2 FQGNSA. The DNA for the CDR3 is TGTGCCAGCAGCCCGGGACAGGAAGCAGATACGCAGTATTTT. Translating it yields CASSPGQEADTQYF.

The V and J genes are TRBV29-1 and TRBJ1-1; D is unclear. Looked up from germline, CDR1 is SQVTM and CDR2 is ANQGSEA. Trimming stripped 7 bases from V and 2 bases from J, with 17 bases between. This CDR3 has 14 amino acids. CDR3: CSGMGGQFNTEAFF. CDR3 sequence (DNA): TGCAGCGGGATGGGCGGGCAGTTTAACACTGAAGCTTTCTTT.

This clonotype was recorded a few times. V usage is TRBV12-3 or TRBV12-4 and J usage is TRBJ1-1, with 10 positions matching TRBD1. The trim removed 6 bases at V and 4 bases at J, leaving 8 bases unmatched. The CDR3 sequence is 15 residues long. CDR3 bases: TGTGCCAGCAGGACAGGGGGCCTATCTGGCACTGAAGCTTTCTTT. Its translation is CASRTGGLSGTEAFF.

This clonotype was found many times. The chain links TRBV7-2 to TRBJ1-2, with D possibly matching TRBD1 (6 bases). Trimming pared 1 base from V and 5 bases from J, leaving 14 bases between. Germline loops: CDR1 SGHTA, CDR2 FQGNSA. This CDR3 spans 15 amino acids. The CDR3 here is CASSLELGGGYGYTF. The CDR3 DNA is TGTGCCAGCAGCTTAGAGTTAGGAGGGGGGTATGGCTACACCTTC.

The chain employs TRBV2 and TRBJ2-7; TRBD1 matches 7 bases. This CDR3 is 14 amino acids long. The germline V gene has CDR1 SNHLY and CDR2 FYNNEI. Germline trimming cut 6 bases from V and 6 bases from J; bases unmatched to any gene: 11. In DNA, the CDR3 is TGTGCCAGCAGGAGGCTAGGACAGGCATCCGAGCAGTACTTC. This encodes CASRRLGQASEQYF.

This chain joins TRBV6-2 or TRBV6-3 and TRBJ2-3; TRBD2 aligns across 10 bases. The CDR3 loop spans 15 amino acids. V was pared by 2 bases and J by 5 bases, with 4 bases of the junction left unmatched. In germline, CDR1 is MNHEY, CDR2 SVGEGT. CDR3 in amino acids: CASSYKRGGLDTQYF. The CDR3 bases are TGTGCCAGCAGTTACAAGCGGGGGGGCTTAGATACGCAGTATTTT.

Only a few counts were recorded for this clonotype. This sequence joins TRBV18 and TRBJ2-2, with 9 bases that match TRBD1. Germline values: CDR1 KGHSH, CDR2 LQKENI. The CDR3 is made up of 16 amino acids. V lost 5 bases to trimming and J lost 1 base; unmatched junction nucleotides: 5. Written as DNA, the CDR3 is TGTGCCAGCTCATCGGCGGACAGGGGGAACACCGGGGAGCTGTTTTTT. Protein: CASSSADRGNTGELFF.

The chain is built from TRBV29-1 and TRBJ1-1, with TRBD1 matching 9 bases. V dropped 3 bases and J dropped 2; count of bases not matched to a gene: 4. Germline assignment: CDR1 SQVTM and CDR2 ANQGSEA. This CDR3 spans 14 amino acids. The CDR3 DNA follows: TGCAGCGTTGACTGGGACAGGGCTAACACTGAAGCTTTCTTT. It yields the protein CSVDWDRANTEAFF.

This clonotype was seen only a few times. This chain uses TRBV12-3 or TRBV12-4 with TRBJ2-5; 7 bases match TRBD2. This CDR3 comprises 14 residues. V shed 3 bases and J 2 bases; nucleotides not matched to a gene: 3. CDR3 in amino acids: CASSLAGEQETQYF. As DNA, the CDR3 is TGTGCCAGCAGTTTGGCGGGGGAACAAGAGACCCAGTACTTC.

Only a few counts were recorded for this clonotype. V is TRBV6-2 or TRBV6-3 and J is TRBJ2-5; 11 bases map to TRBD1. Germline CDR1 MNHEY, CDR2 SVGEGT. This CDR3 contains 16 residues. V gave up 5 bases and J gave up 5 bases; unmatched junction bases: 10. The CDR3 region is CASSRTSGQGVETQYF. The CDR3 nucleotides are TGTGCCAGCAGTAGAACCTCGGGACAGGGGGTGGAGACCCAGTACTTC.

This clonotype was observed many times. The CDR3 nucleotides read TGTGCCAGCAGCTCCTATGTTAGCGGGGGAAACACCGGGGAGCTGTTTTTT. Its protein product is CASSSYVSGGNTGELFF. V and J are TRBV7-8 and TRBJ2-2; 9 positions match TRBD2. Germline values: CDR1 SGHVS, CDR2 FQNEAQ. With 4 bases clipped from V and 2 bases from J, the junction kept 8 bases outside the gene matches. The length of the CDR3 is 17 residues. The full variable domain, completed using reference TRBV7-8 and TRBJ2-2, is GAGVSQSPRYKVAKRGQDVALRCDPISGHVSLFWYQQALGQGPEFLTYFQNEAQLDKSGLPSDRFFAERPEGSVSTLKIQRTQQEDSAVYLCASSSYVSGGNTGELFFGEGSRLTVL.

The chain recombines TRBV29-1 with TRBJ1-1; D perhaps matches TRBD1 (5 bases). Trimming stripped 2 bases from V and 10 bases from J, with 8 bases between. Germline V gene data show CDR1 as SQVTM and CDR2 as ANQGSEA. This CDR3 has 10 residues. This CDR3 reads CSVESGGAFF. The CDR3 coding sequence is TGCAGCGTTGAATCTGGGGGAGCTTTCTTT.

CDR3 nucleotides: TGTGCCAACAGCGTCGTCTCTTCCGACCCCACCTTC. Translated, it gives CANSVVSSDPTF. The chain joins TRBV6-1 to TRBJ1-2; D is unresolved. The CDR3 covers 12 residues. Trimming cost V 10 bases and J 13 bases, with 22 bases left between them. Germline CDR1 MNHNS, CDR2 SASEGT.

The gene calls are TRBV5-1 and TRBJ2-7; TRBD2 matches at 8 bases. The junction had 8 bases not matched to a gene; V was cut back by 5 bases and J by 1 base. The CDR3 has 15 residues. CDR1 and CDR2 (germline): SGHRS, YFSETQ. Here the CDR3 DNA reads TGCGCCAGCAGTTTGTCGGCGGGGGGATCCTACGAGCAGTACTTC. Translating gives CASSLSAGGSYEQYF.

As for this clonotype: The junction departs from the called germline gene at one end, perhaps through a read error. The chain combines TRBV9 with TRBJ2-4; no clear D gene. The CDR3 is 16 amino acids. CDR1 SGDLS and CDR2 YYNGEE come from the germline V gene. CDR3 nucleotides: TGTGCCAGCAGCGATCCCATGAAGGCAGACAAAAACATTCGGTACTTC. As protein: CASSDPMKADKNIRYF.

The J gene is TRBJ1-4, the V gene TRBV7-8; tentative D call: TRBD1 (5 bases). Germline V gene lookup returns CDR1 SGHVS and CDR2 FQNEAQ. V was trimmed by 1 base and J by 2 bases, leaving 11 bases between them. The CDR3 spans 16 residues. The CDR3 DNA sequence: TGTGCCAGCAGCTTAGGCCGGGGGGGGACTAATGAAAAACTGTTTTTT. Translation: CASSLGRGGTNEKLFF.

At least ten counts were recorded for this clonotype. The V and J genes are TRBV7-6 and TRBJ2-7; 8 positions agree with TRBD1. Unmatched junction bases numbered 7, after V lost 5 bases and J lost 4 bases. The CDR3 contains 14 residues. CDR1 is SGHVS and CDR2 is FNYEAQ in the germline V gene. CDR3 nucleotide sequence: TGTGCCAGCAGCCGCGGGACAGGCCCATACGAGCAGTACGTC. The encoded protein is CASSRGTGPYEQYV.

Only a few counts were recorded for this clonotype. The chain uses TRBV19 and TRBJ1-2, with 10 bases that match TRBD1. V shed 4 bases and J 3 bases; nucleotides not matched to a gene: 2. CDR1 and CDR2 (germline): LNHDA, SQIVND (reference sequence). This CDR3 contains 14 residues. CDR3 DNA: TGTGCCAGTAGTACCGGGACAGGGGACTATGGCTACACCTTC. The encoded protein is CASSTGTGDYGYTF.

CDR3 in DNA: TGTGCCAGCAGACCCCCCCTGACAGGGGGACTGGGTAGCAATCAGCCCCAGCATTTT. This encodes CASRPPLTGGLGSNQPQHF. This chain joins TRBV6-2 or TRBV6-3 and TRBJ1-5, with TRBD1 identical over 9 bases. The V gene's germline CDR1 is MNHEY and CDR2 SVGEGT. V lost 6 bases and J lost 0; bases outside the gene matches: 15. The CDR3 covers 19 residues.

A single count supports this clonotype. This may stem from a read error, because a much larger clone lies one nucleotide away. The chain is built from TRBV7-2 and TRBJ2-5; D remains unclear. CDR1 and CDR2 (germline): SGHTA, FQGNSA. The CDR3 covers 14 residues. The CDR3 bases are TGTGCCAGCAGTCTAACGCCTCCCCTCCAGACCCGGTACTTC. Amino acids: CASSLTPPLQTRYF.

This chain connects TRBV18 to TRBJ2-7; the D gene is possibly TRBD1 (5 bases). CDR1 and CDR2 from the germline V gene are KGHSH and LQKENI. The CDR3 is 14 residues long. Trimming cost V 4 bases and J 5 bases, with 15 bases left between them. CDR3 sequence reads: CASSLRTNADEQYV. Here the CDR3 DNA reads TGTGCCAGCTCACTCCGGACAAATGCGGACGAGCAGTACGTC.

This clonotype was seen more than once but under ten times. This chain joins TRBV11-2 and TRBJ2-3; D gene unclear. The CDR3 spans 14 residues. The V and J ends lost 6 bases and 0 bases respectively, with 10 bases between them. Germline V gene sequence: CDR1 SGHAT, CDR2 FQNNGV. The CDR3 protein is CASSSPPSTDTQYF. CDR3 coding DNA: TGTGCCAGCAGTTCACCCCCGAGCACAGATACGCAGTATTTT.

In this sample, this clonotype turned up a few times. This chain uses TRBV6-4 with TRBJ2-3; 9 bases match TRBD1. J gave up 5 bases and V 6 bases, and 6 bases lay outside the gene matches. The CDR3 loop spans 14 amino acids. Germline V lookup: CDR1 MRHNA, CDR2 SNTAGT. The CDR3 nucleotides are TGTGCCAGCAGCCAACAGGGGGCTGGAGATACGCAGTATTTT. It specifies CASSQQGAGDTQYF.

This clonotype was picked up a small number of times. The chain carries TRBV25-1 and TRBJ1-3; D is possibly TRBD1 (5 bases). The CDR3 totals 17 residues. Trimming left V 5 bases short and J 0 bases short, with 17 bases between. Germline V lookup: CDR1 MGHDK, CDR2 SYGVNS. In DNA form, the CDR3 reads TGTGCCAGCAGTCCCAAAGGGAGGGGTTTCTCTGGAAACACCATATATTTT. Its translation is CASSPKGRGFSGNTIYF.

Many counts were recorded for this clonotype. The V gene is TRBV7-6, the J gene TRBJ2-2; D possibly matches TRBD1 or TRBD2 (5 bases each). Trimming removed 4 bases from V and 2 bases from J, with 11 bases in between. This CDR3 has 15 residues. CDR1 and CDR2 from the germline V gene are SGHVS and FNYEAQ. The CDR3 protein is CASSYGAENTGELFF. In DNA, the CDR3 is TGTGCCAGCAGCTACGGGGCAGAAAACACCGGGGAGCTGTTTTTT.

This clonotype was seen a few times. The chain employs TRBV29-1 and TRBJ2-5; D is unclear. The germline gives CDR1 SQVTM, CDR2 ANQGSEA. The V and J ends lost 1 base and 5 bases respectively, with 14 bases between them. The CDR3 has 14 residues. This CDR3 is CSVEVMTLAETQYF. CDR3 coding DNA: TGCAGCGTTGAAGTAATGACACTTGCCGAGACCCAGTACTTC.